Listed below are T cell receptor beta chains from one sample, sequenced in a study of yellow fever vaccine responses in identical twins. From the RT-PCR reads, TCRdb called clonotypes with MiXCR, one entry per CDR3 protein. The repertoire includes about 21,000 distinct CDR3 sequences, roughly 73% of them detected once, and under 5.5% sits in the top ten. The sample here was T cells from blood (PBMCs), unsorted or a sorted subset (not recorded which), taken before or after yellow fever vaccination (not recorded which). The receptor source for this set is a woman aged 18-35 years who received the yellow fever vaccine. CDR3s include the opening cysteine and the closing phenylalanine or tryptophan. Each record gives: V gene, J gene, CDR3 protein.

>TRBV29-1|TRBJ1-4
CSVTLFDRVNEKLFF
>TRBV12-3/TRBV12-4|TRBJ2-1
CASSFGAEQFF
>TRBV20-1|TRBJ1-5
CSAKESSNQPQHF
>TRBV29-1|TRBJ2-1
CSVVQNNEQFF
>TRBV20-1|TRBJ1-1
CSARTQGGTEAFF
>TRBV18|TRBJ2-1
CASSPTGWLSGNEQFF
>TRBV4-1|TRBJ2-4
CASSPSGGASKNIQYF
>TRBV4-1|TRBJ1-4
CASSLTGGSNEKLFF
>TRBV15|TRBJ1-4
CATSRDPGDGEKLFF
>TRBV29-1|TRBJ2-5
CSVEGPSSGKETQYF
>TRBV29-1|TRBJ1-1
CSVDRVSHTEAFF
>TRBV28|TRBJ2-3
CASSLRSRPDTQYF
>TRBV29-1|TRBJ2-1
CSVPSSYNEQFF
>TRBV7-3|TRBJ2-1
CASSRSGSSYNEQFF
>TRBV5-5|TRBJ2-1
CASSPDMGGEVDEQFF
>TRBV5-1|TRBJ2-7
CASSLALTPYEQYF
>TRBV12-3/TRBV12-4|TRBJ1-2
CASKGTDYGYTF
>TRBV11-3|TRBJ2-5
CASSPTSGQPLGETQYF
>TRBV9|TRBJ2-5
CASSRGLAGSQETQYF
>TRBV3-1|TRBJ2-7
CASSQAAGQGFEQYF
>TRBV29-1|TRBJ2-7
CSVLDGRSSYEQYF